This entry concerns a single T cell receptor (beta chain). The antigen is undetermined. This sample is drawn from a study of shared clonotypes between healthy human individuals. Study-wide points: Generally, naive subsets (rather than memory subsets) showed larger estimated richness.

The protocol was immunoSEQ multiplex PCR, while the TCRdb copy is restricted to in-frame clones and leaves out a portion. The table has some 2 million clones, 90% to 95% seen once. The TCR was taken from a man aged 18-30 years in good health. The sequenced material came from naive CD4+ T cells sorted from blood. This sample's subset: CD45RA+ positively selected.

Written as DNA, the CDR3 is TGTGCCAGCAGTTCCACCGGGGACTATAATTCACCCCTCCACTTT. It codes for CASSSTGDYNSPLHF. The chain links TRBV6-5 to TRBJ1-6; no clear D gene. From germline, CDR1 is MNHEY and CDR2 SVGAGI. The CDR3 totals 15 residues. V was pared by 4 bases and J by 3 bases, with 10 bases between.